This entry is about one TCR beta chain. Its target antigen remains unknown. No base quality values were provided; no much bigger clone lies one nucleotide off. TCR CDR3 regions were amplified from genomic DNA by multiplex PCR using the deep immunoSEQ assay. Extracted genomic DNA from each cell subset was spread evenly across all wells of several immunoSEQ 96-well plates, with each plate serving as a replicate. For sorted subsets, approximately 200 ng of genomic DNA, equivalent to about 30,000 T cell genomes, went into each replicate PCR. The purified libraries were quantified using a Qubit 3.0 fluorometer, sized with a Bioanalyzer 2100, and then quantified again using the KAPA Library Quantification kit. Each immunoSEQ 96-well plate was sequenced on its own single-read 150-cycle Illumina NextSeq 550 flow cell. Per the original workflow: Because only junctional sequences without quality scores were contained in the immunoSEQ output, filtering matching that applied to full-length reads could not be performed. To assign V/J genes and CDR3, sequences were annotated using PyIR, a Python wrapper for IgBLAST v1.9, with IMGT germline references. Reads were filtered out if the reads had weak V/J assignments (E-value above 1e-6), no CDR3, stop codons, out-of-frame junctions, or ambiguous translated residues. V3J clonotypes were defined as sequences sharing an identical inferred V gene, J gene, and CDR3 amino acid sequence. The percentage overlap between two repertoires was calculated by dividing the number of shared unique clonotypes by the size of the smaller repertoire. Three approaches were used to assess repertoire richness: RTK rarefaction, the Chao1 estimator, and Recon v2.1 estimates of unobserved clonotypes. OLGA was used to compute generation probabilities for all TCRbeta clonotypes that the gDNA method yielded from a few donors. The clones in this table, taken by TCRdb from immuneACCESS, are in-frame only. Not every clone is retained; where verified, under half of the shortfall comes from an unresolved V gene, and the cause of the rest is unknown. V and J calls plus clone size are reproduced from that table; the DNA served to infer D and trimming. This sample is represented by 950,000 to 1,300,000 clones; about 74% of them were singletons. The top ten hold nearly 1.5% of the sample.

The entry originates in a study of shared clonotypes between healthy human individuals (dated by TCRdb to the early 2020s). Regarding the study in general: The cohort comprised a couple of women and a few men aged 18 to 49 years. For each donor, CD4 naive and CD4 memory were each run on three plates, CD8 naive on two plates, and CD8 memory on one plate. To estimate repertoire size and how much clonotypes are shared between individuals, the study performed deep sequencing of blood TCR repertoires from a few healthy adults. To increase sequencing depth and limit assay-specific biases, TCR repertoire library preparation and sequencing were carried out by different laboratories using diverse techniques. Each donor's leukapheresis produced roughly between roughly 0.85 and 9.5 billion PBMCs. Results and caveats for the whole study, not just this receptor: Naive subsets generally had larger estimated clonotype richness than memory subsets did. Pairwise subsampling indicated that sequencing depth was expected to affect the degree of clonotype sharing among donors. Sampling was limited to blood, and TCR repertoires in tissue likely differ from TCR repertoires in blood. Incomplete sequencing was indicated by rarefaction of sorted-subset datasets, despite the large sequencing depth. The small number of donors limited the genetic and exposure-history diversity represented. About 4.5% of naive CD4, 3.5% of naive CD8, around 2.3% of memory CD4, and around 0.42% of memory CD8 clonotypes were shared across a few donors. Compared with non-shared clonotypes, the clonotypes found in all four sorted-subset donors had higher generation probabilities.

Compared with germline, V lacks 6 bases and J lacks 1 base; bases without a gene match: 5. The germline V gene sets CDR1 to ENHRY and CDR2 to SYGVKD. Counted from cysteine to phenylalanine, this CDR3 has 14 amino acids. The DNA shown is the 42-base CDR3, in frame from base 1. The donors were healthy, HIV-negative adults who had no recently reported acute infections or vaccinations. All donors were Caucasian adults living in Nashville, Tennessee, USA. CD4+ T cells were enriched by magnetic negative selection, after which naive cells were positively selected on CD45RA and the negative fraction was taken as the memory subset. Blood was obtained by leukapheresis, after which PBMCs were separated by Ficoll-Histopaque density gradient centrifugation and cryopreserved in liquid nitrogen vapor phase. Analytical flow cytometry was used to check the purity and quantity of each magnetically sorted T cell population. From each sorted fraction, genomic DNA was isolated and quantified by UV absorbance on a Nanodrop 2000c.

This TCR came from a man younger than 35 in good health. The sequencing input was memory CD4+ T cells sorted from blood. What the cell subset or site label conveys for this sample: CD45RA-negative fraction. The chain is made from TRBV10-3 and TRBJ1-1, with 7 central nucleotides matching TRBD1. The nucleotide sequence reads TGTGCCATCAGGGGGGACAGAGAGAACACTGAAGCTTTCTTT. Its coded protein is CAIRGDRENTEAFF.